The 21 T cell receptor beta chains presented below share a single source sample, sequenced in a study of regulatory T cells in long-lasting Graves disease. Time point given: newly diagnosed GD, antithyroid drugs for less than 3 months. The TCR library was made from RNA that had been extracted from PBMCs in TRIzol. Arm-PCR with iRepertoire HTBI primers amplified the CDR3 regions for these TCR beta libraries. Using its own MiXCR run on the multiplex PCR reads, TCRdb lists one record per CDR3 protein. The sample holds 400,000 to 500,000 distinct CDR3 sequences, around 17% seen once. Another study also made use of these data, one on T cells in Graves' hyperthyroidism and ophthalmopathy.

This material consisted of peripheral blood mononuclear cells (PBMCs), taken at new diagnosis, from a patient treated with antithyroid drugs. These receptors were obtained from a woman aged 18-35 years with Graves disease.

The chain carries TRBV3-1 and TRBJ1-2; D gene unclear. V lost 4 bases, J lost 8 bases, and 17 bases lay in between. Germline CDR1 and CDR2: LGHDT and YNNKEL (reference sequence). This CDR3 has 14 amino acids. The CDR3 loop reads CASSPEGPSEGYTF. The CDR3 region has the DNA TGTGCCAGCAGCCCCGAAGGTCCCTCGGAAGGCTACACCTTC.

This clonotype has just a few counts. The chain joins TRBV7-2 to TRBJ2-2; TRBD1 or TRBD2 may be the D gene (5 bases each). The CDR3 is 16 residues long. V was clipped by 2 bases and J by 3 bases, with 13 bases between them. The V gene's germline CDR1 is SGHTA and CDR2 FQGNSA. CDR3 in DNA: TGTGCCAGCAGCTTATATCCGGGACGGTACACCGGGGAGCTGTTTTTT. Encoded protein: CASSLYPGRYTGELFF.

For the CDR3, the DNA is TGCAGTGCTAAGAAGAGACTAGCGGGAGGGCCAAGGGAGACCCAGTACTTC. Translated: CSAKKRLAGGPRETQYF. The chain uses TRBV20-1 and TRBJ2-5, with 14 bases aligning to TRBD2. The CDR3 consists of 17 residues. J was trimmed by 5 bases and V by 4 bases; bases with no gene match: 12. The germline gives CDR1 DFQATT, CDR2 SNEGSKA (reference sequence).

This clonotype was counted ten times or more. The J gene is TRBJ1-4, the V gene TRBV6-2 or TRBV6-3; the D gene is possibly TRBD1 (5 bases). CDR1 is MNHEY and CDR2 is SVGEGT in the germline V gene. Trimming removed 1 base from V and 7 bases from J, with 16 bases in between. The CDR3 is 16 amino acids. The CDR3 is CASSYFFGTGPEKLFF. The CDR3 DNA sequence: TGTGCCAGCAGTTACTTCTTCGGGACCGGCCCTGAAAAACTGTTTTTT.

The J gene is TRBJ2-1, the V gene TRBV11-3, with 8 bases fitting TRBD1. Germline V gene data show CDR1 as SGHNT and CDR2 as YENEEA. The CDR3 contains 15 residues. Unmatched junction bases numbered 7, after V lost 1 base and J lost 8 bases. The CDR3 nucleotides read TGTGCCAGCAGCTTAGGGGGACAGGTGGGCGATGAGCAGTTCTTC. Translated, it gives CASSLGGQVGDEQFF.

This clonotype appeared a few times. The rearrangement uses TRBV6-1 and TRBJ1-1; 8 nucleotides line up with TRBD1. Germline V CDR1 and CDR2: MNHNS, SASEGT. The CDR3 runs to 15 residues. With V trimmed by 7 bases and J by 7 bases, 14 bases remained unmatched. The CDR3 DNA follows: TGTGCCAGCAATGCAGGGGGCGCTTATCAAATTGAAGCTTTCTTT. This encodes CASNAGGAYQIEAFF.

As concerns this clonotype: One end of the junction does not line up with germline, which may come from a read error. The V and J genes are TRBV7-3 and TRBJ2-3; D is perhaps TRBD2 (5 bases). The CDR3 contains 14 residues. Per germline, CDR1 SGHTA and CDR2 FQGTGA. The CDR3 loop is CAGSLSGETDTQYF. The DNA of the CDR3 is TGTGCCGGCAGCTTAAGTGGGGAGACAGATACGCAGTATTTT. The full variable domain, with the rest looked up from reference TRBV7-3 and TRBJ2-3, is GAGVSQTPSNKVTEKGKYVELRCDPISGHTALYWYRQSLGQGPEFLIYFQGTGAADDSGLPNDRFFAVRPEGSVSTLKIQRTERGDSAVYLCAGSLSGETDTQYFGPGTRLTVL.

This clonotype was picked up a small number of times. The chain employs TRBV29-1 and TRBJ1-1; 7 nucleotides align to TRBD1. Trimming at V came to 4 bases and at J to 2 bases, leaving 10 bases not matched to a gene. This CDR3 is 15 amino acids long. Per germline, CDR1 SQVTM and CDR2 ANQGSEA. The CDR3 region has the DNA TGCAGCGTTGTTGGGCTGACAGGGAAAAACACTGAAGCTTTCTTT. This gives the protein CSVVGLTGKNTEAFF.

This clonotype came up many times. This CDR3 is CASSLPPGVASNEQFF. CDR3 sequence (DNA): TGTGCCAGCAGTTTACCCCCGGGAGTAGCTTCCAATGAGCAGTTCTTC. The chain is built from TRBV28 and TRBJ2-1, with TRBD2 as a possible D gene (6 bases). The V and J ends lost 2 bases and 6 bases respectively, with 17 bases between them. The CDR3 length is 16 residues. In germline, CDR1 is MDHEN, CDR2 SYDVKM.

The rearrangement links TRBV27 to TRBJ1-3; 11 nucleotides match TRBD1. CDR3 size: 13 residues. CDR1 and CDR2 (germline): MNHEY, SMNVEV (reference sequence). Unmatched junction bases numbered 5, after V lost 8 bases and J lost 8 bases. In nucleotides, the CDR3 is TGTGCCAGCGGACAGGGGGCGGGAGACACCATATATTTT. Translated: CASGQGAGDTIYF.

This clonotype was observed many times. The chain employs TRBV10-3 and TRBJ2-7; 11 bases map to TRBD2. CDR1 ENHRY and CDR2 SYGVKD come from the germline V gene. The CDR3 extends over 15 amino acids. J was trimmed by 2 bases and V by 5 bases; bases with no gene match: 5. The CDR3 nucleotides read TGTGCCATCAGTTCCGGGACTAGCGGAACCTACGAGCAGTACTTC. It is translated as CAISSGTSGTYEQYF.

This clonotype showed up many times. The genes are TRBV2 and TRBJ2-7, with TRBD2 matching over 9 bases. The CDR3 runs 15 residues. Germline trimming cut 2 bases from V and 2 bases from J; bases unmatched to any gene: 4. From germline, CDR1 is SNHLY and CDR2 FYNNEI. CDR3 residues: CASSESAGGTYEQYF. The CDR3 DNA reads TGTGCCAGCAGTGAATCAGCGGGAGGTACCTACGAGCAGTACTTC.

This clonotype was detected ten times or more. The genes are TRBV6-5 and TRBJ2-7; D is uncertain. V lost 0 bases and J 1 base, leaving 10 bases between the germline ends. Germline V gene data show CDR1 as MNHEY and CDR2 as SVGAGI. The length of the CDR3 is 15 residues. CDR3: CASSYSTGSSYEQYF. The DNA of the CDR3 is TGTGCCAGCAGTTACTCGACTGGGTCATCCTACGAGCAGTACTTC.

Many counts were recorded for this clonotype. The V gene is TRBV6-2 or TRBV6-3, the J gene TRBJ2-1; 11 bases agree with TRBD2. V dropped 6 bases and J dropped 6; count of bases not matched to a gene: 4. Germline CDR1 is MNHEY and CDR2 is SVGEGT. This CDR3 is 14 amino acids long. The CDR3 sequence: CASRKGTSGNEQFF. In DNA, the CDR3 is TGTGCCAGCAGAAAAGGGACTAGCGGCAATGAGCAGTTCTTC.

This clonotype showed up many times. Here the CDR3 reads CASSFHGGNAYEQYF. CDR3 DNA: TGTGCCAGCAGCTTTCACGGTGGGAACGCCTACGAGCAGTACTTC. This chain links TRBV7-2 with TRBJ2-7; D gene uncertain. Germline V lookup: CDR1 SGHTA, CDR2 FQGNSA. The V end was cut by 3 bases, the J end by 2 bases, with 14 bases between. The CDR3 loop spans 15 amino acids.

In its sample, this clonotype was seen a few times. CDR3 in DNA: TGTGCCAGCCAGGGAGCTGGAAACACCATATATTTT. Protein: CASQGAGNTIYF. The V call is TRBV12-3 or TRBV12-4, the J call TRBJ1-3; perhaps TRBD1 as D (5 bases). The length of the CDR3 is 12 residues. V was cut by 8 bases and J by 2 bases, with 7 bases left in between.

This chain joins TRBV6-1 and TRBJ2-7; 7 bases map to TRBD1. V trimming: 10 bases; J trimming: 5 bases; junction bases outside the gene matches: 11. CDR3 length: 13 residues. Germline V gene sequence: CDR1 MNHNS, CDR2 SASEGT. CDR3 nucleotides: TGTGCCACAAGGGACAGACCCAAAGACGAGCAGTACTTC. This gives the protein CATRDRPKDEQYF.

This clonotype was counted at least ten times. This sequence joins TRBV4-3 and TRBJ2-7, with a weak D call TRBD1 (5 bases). The CDR3 contains 13 residues. V was clipped by 1 base and J by 7 bases, with 11 bases between them. CDR1 is LGHNA and CDR2 is YSLEER in the germline V gene. CDR3 DNA: TGCGCCAGCAGCCAAGGTCTCAAGGGGGAGCAGTACTTC. Protein product: CASSQGLKGEQYF.

This sequence joins TRBV12-3 or TRBV12-4 and TRBJ2-2, with unresolved D. The V end was cut by 8 bases, the J end by 7 bases, with 8 bases between. The CDR3 consists of 11 residues. The CDR3 protein is CASGLIGELFF. CDR3 DNA: TGTGCCAGCGGTCTGATCGGGGAGCTGTTTTTT.

The chain recombines TRBV19 with TRBJ1-5; D is undetermined. V was clipped by 4 bases and J by 1 base, with 17 bases between them. This CDR3 spans 17 amino acids. Germline CDR1 and CDR2: LNHDA and SQIVND (reference sequence). The CDR3 nucleotides read TGTGCCAGTAGTAAACCCCCGTTAGCAGCCAGCAATCAGCCCCAGCATTTT. Translating gives CASSKPPLAASNQPQHF.

The chain joins TRBV20-1 to TRBJ2-7, with 7 bases matching TRBD1. Germline CDR1 reads DFQATT; CDR2 reads SNEGSKA (reference sequence). The CDR3 runs 14 residues. V was pared by 3 bases and J by 7 bases, with 12 bases of the junction left unmatched. The CDR3: CSASKTGVTGEQYF. The CDR3, as DNA: TGCAGTGCTAGCAAAACAGGGGTCACGGGGGAGCAGTACTTC.